The clone carrying this T cell receptor beta chain has just a few counts. This specimen belongs to a study of blood T cell repertoires in COVID-19. Study-wide background: Collection of acute and convalescent COVID-19 samples took place in the United States, Italy and Spain. PBMCs, B-cell-depleted T cells, or T cells were the source of the cDNA or gDNA that made up the material.

Authors' analysis steps: It was from reference gene primer amplification that nucleated cell counts were estimated. Using immunoSEQ multiplex PCR, the repertoire was profiled, and TCRdb retains in-frame clones only, with some absent. V and J calls and clone size are given by that table; D and trimming were obtained from the DNA. The top ten clones hold around 7% of a sample with nearly 110,000 clones, approximately 88% of them seen once. V lost 1 base, J lost 3 bases, and 1 base stayed unmatched. Germline lookup yields CDR1 MDHEN and CDR2 SYDVKM. This CDR3 contains 14 residues. The clonotype was recovered from a man aged 50-59 years with active or convalescent COVID-19. The chain joins TRBV28 to TRBJ1-2, with 8 bases lining up with TRBD1. Sequenced material: peripheral blood. The CDR3 is CASSLSGGDYGYTF. The CDR3 coding sequence is TGTGCCAGCAGTTTATCAGGGGGCGACTATGGCTACACCTTC.